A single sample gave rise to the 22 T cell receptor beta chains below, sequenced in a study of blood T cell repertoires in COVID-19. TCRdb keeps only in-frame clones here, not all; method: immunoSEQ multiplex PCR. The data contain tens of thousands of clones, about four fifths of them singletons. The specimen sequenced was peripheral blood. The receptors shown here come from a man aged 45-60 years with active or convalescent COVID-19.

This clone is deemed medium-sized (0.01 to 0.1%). The CDR3 DNA reads TGTGCCAGCAGCCCATCCGGGACAGGGCGTTCTAGGACCTTC. As protein: CASSPSGTGRSRTF. The gene calls are TRBV3-1 (or the pseudogene TRBV3-2) and TRBJ1-2; 9 positions match TRBD1. V lost 4 bases to trimming and J lost 14 bases; unmatched junction nucleotides: 14. Germline V gene data show CDR1 as LGHDT and CDR2 as YNNKEL (reference sequence). The length of the CDR3 is 14 residues.

In nucleotides, the CDR3 is TGTGCCAGCAGCTTAGGACTAGCGGGGATCTACGAGCAGTACGTC. This gives the protein CASSLGLAGIYEQYV. The gene calls are TRBV7-8 and TRBJ2-7, with 11 bases identical to TRBD2. V lost 1 base, J lost 3 bases, and 2 bases stayed unmatched. CDR1 SGHVS and CDR2 FQNEAQ come from the germline V gene. The CDR3 is 15 amino acids.

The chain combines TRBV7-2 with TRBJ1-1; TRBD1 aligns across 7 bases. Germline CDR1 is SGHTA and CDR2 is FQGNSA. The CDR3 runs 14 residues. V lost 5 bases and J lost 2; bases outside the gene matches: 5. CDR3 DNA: TGTGCCAGCAGCGCGGGGACAGCAAACACTGAAGCTTTCTTT. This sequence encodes CASSAGTANTEAFF.

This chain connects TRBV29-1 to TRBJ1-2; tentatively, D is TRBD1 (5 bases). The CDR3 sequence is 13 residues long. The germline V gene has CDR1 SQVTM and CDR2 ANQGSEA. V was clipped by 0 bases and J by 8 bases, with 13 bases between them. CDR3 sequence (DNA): TGCAGCGTTGAAGACCAATGGGGGGTCGGCTACACCTTC. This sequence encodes CSVEDQWGVGYTF.

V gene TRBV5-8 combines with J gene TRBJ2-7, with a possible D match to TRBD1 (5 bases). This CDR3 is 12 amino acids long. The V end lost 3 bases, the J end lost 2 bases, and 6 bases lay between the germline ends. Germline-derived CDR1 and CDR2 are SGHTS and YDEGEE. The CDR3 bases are TGTGCCAGCAGCTCGACAGCCTACGAGCAGTACGTC. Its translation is CASSSTAYEQYV.

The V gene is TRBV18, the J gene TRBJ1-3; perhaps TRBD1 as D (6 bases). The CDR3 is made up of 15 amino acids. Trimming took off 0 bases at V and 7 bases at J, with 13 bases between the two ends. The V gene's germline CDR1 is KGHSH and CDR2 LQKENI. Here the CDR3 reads CASSPPHREGNTIYF. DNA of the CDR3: TGTGCCAGCTCACCACCCCACAGGGAAGGGAACACCATATATTTT.

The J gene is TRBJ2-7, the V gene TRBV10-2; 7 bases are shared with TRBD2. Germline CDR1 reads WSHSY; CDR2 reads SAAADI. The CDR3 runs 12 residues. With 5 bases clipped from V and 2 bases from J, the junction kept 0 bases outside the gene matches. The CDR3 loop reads CASSRGAYEQYV. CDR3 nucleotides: TGCGCCAGCAGTCGGGGGGCCTACGAGCAGTACGTC.

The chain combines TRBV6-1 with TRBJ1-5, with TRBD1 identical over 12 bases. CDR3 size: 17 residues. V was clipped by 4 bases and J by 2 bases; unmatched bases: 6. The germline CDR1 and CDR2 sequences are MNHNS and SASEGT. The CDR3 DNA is TGTGCCAGCAGTGCCGGGACAGGGGGCATGGGCAATCAGCCCCAGCATTTT. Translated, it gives CASSAGTGGMGNQPQHF.

The CDR3 reads CASSWGAGGSGETQYF. The CDR3 region has the DNA TGTGCCAGCAGCTGGGGAGCGGGGGGAAGTGGGGAGACCCAGTACTTC. The chain is built from TRBV5-4 and TRBJ2-5; 9 bases match TRBD2. This CDR3 is built from 16 residues. J was trimmed by 5 bases and V by 3 bases; bases with no gene match: 11. CDR1 is SGHNT, CDR2 YYREEE, per germline (reference sequence).

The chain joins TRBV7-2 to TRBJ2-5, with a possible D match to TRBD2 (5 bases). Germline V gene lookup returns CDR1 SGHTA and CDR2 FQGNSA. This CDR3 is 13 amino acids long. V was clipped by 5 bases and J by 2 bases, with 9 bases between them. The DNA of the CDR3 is TGTGCCAGCAGCATGACTATTCAAGAGACCCAGTACTTC. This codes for CASSMTIQETQYF.

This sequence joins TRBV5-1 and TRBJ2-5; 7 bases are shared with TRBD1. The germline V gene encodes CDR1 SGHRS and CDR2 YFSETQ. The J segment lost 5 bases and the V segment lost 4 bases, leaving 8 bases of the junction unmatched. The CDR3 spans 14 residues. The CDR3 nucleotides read TGCGCCAGCAGCACCGGACAGGAGGTGGAGACCCAGTACTTC. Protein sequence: CASSTGQEVETQYF.

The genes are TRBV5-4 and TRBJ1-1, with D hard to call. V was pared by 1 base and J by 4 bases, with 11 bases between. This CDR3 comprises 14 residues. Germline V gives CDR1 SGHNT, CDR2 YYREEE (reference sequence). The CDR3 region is CASSLSRGSTEAFF. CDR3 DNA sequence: TGTGCCAGCAGCTTGTCTAGAGGAAGCACTGAAGCTTTCTTT.

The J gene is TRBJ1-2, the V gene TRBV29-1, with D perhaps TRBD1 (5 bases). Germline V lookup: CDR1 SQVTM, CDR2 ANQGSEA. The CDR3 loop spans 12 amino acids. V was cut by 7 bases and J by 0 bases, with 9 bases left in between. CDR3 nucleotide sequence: TGCAGCGGAGAACAGGCTAACTATGGCTACACCTTC. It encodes CSGEQANYGYTF.

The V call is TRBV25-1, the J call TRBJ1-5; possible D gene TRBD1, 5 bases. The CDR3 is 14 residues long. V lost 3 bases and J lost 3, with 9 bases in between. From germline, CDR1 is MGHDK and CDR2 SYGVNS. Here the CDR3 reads CASSESGNNQPQHF. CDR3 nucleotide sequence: TGTGCCAGCAGTGAGTCAGGGAACAATCAGCCCCAGCATTTT.

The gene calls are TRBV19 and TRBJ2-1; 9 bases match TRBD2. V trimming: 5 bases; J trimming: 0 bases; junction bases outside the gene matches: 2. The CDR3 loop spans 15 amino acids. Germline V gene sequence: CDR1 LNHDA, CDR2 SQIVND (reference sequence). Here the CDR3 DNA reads TGTGCCAGTAGTCTTAGCGGGGGCTCCTACAATGAGCAGTTCTTC. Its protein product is CASSLSGGSYNEQFF.

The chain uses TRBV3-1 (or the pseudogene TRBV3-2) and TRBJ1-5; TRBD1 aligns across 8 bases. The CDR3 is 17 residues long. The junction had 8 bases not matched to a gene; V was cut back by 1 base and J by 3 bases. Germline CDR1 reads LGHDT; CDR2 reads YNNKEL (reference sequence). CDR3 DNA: TGTGCCAGCAGCCAAGGTCCGACAGGGGTGACCAATCAGCCCCAGCATTTT. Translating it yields CASSQGPTGVTNQPQHF.

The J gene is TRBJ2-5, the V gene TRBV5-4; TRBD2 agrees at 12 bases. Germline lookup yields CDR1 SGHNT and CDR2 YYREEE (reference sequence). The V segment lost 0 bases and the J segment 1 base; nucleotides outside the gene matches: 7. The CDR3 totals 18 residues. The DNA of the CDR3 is TGTGCCAGCAGCTTGGATTCGACTAGCGGGGGCCGCCAAGAGACCCAGTACTTC. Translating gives CASSLDSTSGGRQETQYF. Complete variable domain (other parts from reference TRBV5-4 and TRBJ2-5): ETGVTQSPTHLIKTRGQQVTLRCSSQSGHNTVSWYQQALGQGPQFIFQYYREEENGRGNFPPRFSGLQFPNYSSELNVNALELDDSALYLCASSLDSTSGGRQETQYFGPGTRLLVL.

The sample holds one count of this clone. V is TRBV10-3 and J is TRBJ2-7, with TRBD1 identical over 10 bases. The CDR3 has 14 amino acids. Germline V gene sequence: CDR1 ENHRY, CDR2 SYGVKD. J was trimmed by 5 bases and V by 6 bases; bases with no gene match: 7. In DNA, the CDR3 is TGTGCCATCAGGGTGGGACAGGGGAAAGACGAGCAGTACTTC. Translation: CAIRVGQGKDEQYF.

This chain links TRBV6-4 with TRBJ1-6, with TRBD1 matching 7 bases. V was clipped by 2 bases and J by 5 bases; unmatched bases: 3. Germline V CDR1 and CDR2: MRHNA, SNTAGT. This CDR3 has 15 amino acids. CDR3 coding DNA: TGTGCCAGCAGTGACCAGCAGGGGGATAATTCACCCCTCCACTTT. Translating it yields CASSDQQGDNSPLHF.

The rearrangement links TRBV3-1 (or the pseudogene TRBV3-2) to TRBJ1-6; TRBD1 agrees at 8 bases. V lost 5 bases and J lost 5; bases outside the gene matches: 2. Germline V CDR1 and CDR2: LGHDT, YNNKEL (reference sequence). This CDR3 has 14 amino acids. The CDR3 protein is CASSLQGDNSPLHF. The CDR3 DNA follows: TGTGCCAGCAGCTTACAGGGGGATAATTCACCCCTCCACTTT.

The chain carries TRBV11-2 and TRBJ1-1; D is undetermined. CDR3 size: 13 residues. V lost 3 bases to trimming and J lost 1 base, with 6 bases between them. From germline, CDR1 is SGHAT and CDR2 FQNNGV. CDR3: CASSLPGNTEAFF. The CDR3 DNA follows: TGTGCCAGCAGCTTGCCAGGGAACACTGAAGCTTTCTTT.

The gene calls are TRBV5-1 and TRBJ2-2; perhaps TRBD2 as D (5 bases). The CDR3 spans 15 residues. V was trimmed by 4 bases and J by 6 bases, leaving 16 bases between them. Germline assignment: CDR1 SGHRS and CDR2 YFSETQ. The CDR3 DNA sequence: TGCGCCAGCAGCCCGGACCCTACGGGGTCCGGGGAGCTGTTTTTT. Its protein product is CASSPDPTGSGELFF.